This T cell receptor (beta chain) stems from a study of T cells in women clearing cervical HPV infection. Some clones are missing from TCRdb's copy, which holds only in-frame ones; the method was immunoSEQ multiplex PCR. In total, the table holds 29,000 or so clones. Material: blood buffy coat. This TCR was sampled from a woman between 18 and 69 years old with a cervical HPV16 infection that either progressed to CIN3+ or cleared (not recorded which).

The part of the CDR3 DNA that was read is TGTGCTAGTGGTTTGACTCGGGGTGCGGGAGGGTACAATGAG. Protein product: CASGLTRGAGGYNE. The whole CDR3 protein is CASGLTRGAGGYNEQFF. V is TRBV12-5 and J is TRBJ2-1, with 9 nucleotides matching TRBD2. From the germline J gene comes the end of the CDR3, since the read stops 3 residues before it. Germline-derived CDR1 and CDR2 are LGHNT and FRNRAP. V was clipped by 2 bases and J by 4 bases; unmatched bases: 9. CDR3 length: 17 amino acids.